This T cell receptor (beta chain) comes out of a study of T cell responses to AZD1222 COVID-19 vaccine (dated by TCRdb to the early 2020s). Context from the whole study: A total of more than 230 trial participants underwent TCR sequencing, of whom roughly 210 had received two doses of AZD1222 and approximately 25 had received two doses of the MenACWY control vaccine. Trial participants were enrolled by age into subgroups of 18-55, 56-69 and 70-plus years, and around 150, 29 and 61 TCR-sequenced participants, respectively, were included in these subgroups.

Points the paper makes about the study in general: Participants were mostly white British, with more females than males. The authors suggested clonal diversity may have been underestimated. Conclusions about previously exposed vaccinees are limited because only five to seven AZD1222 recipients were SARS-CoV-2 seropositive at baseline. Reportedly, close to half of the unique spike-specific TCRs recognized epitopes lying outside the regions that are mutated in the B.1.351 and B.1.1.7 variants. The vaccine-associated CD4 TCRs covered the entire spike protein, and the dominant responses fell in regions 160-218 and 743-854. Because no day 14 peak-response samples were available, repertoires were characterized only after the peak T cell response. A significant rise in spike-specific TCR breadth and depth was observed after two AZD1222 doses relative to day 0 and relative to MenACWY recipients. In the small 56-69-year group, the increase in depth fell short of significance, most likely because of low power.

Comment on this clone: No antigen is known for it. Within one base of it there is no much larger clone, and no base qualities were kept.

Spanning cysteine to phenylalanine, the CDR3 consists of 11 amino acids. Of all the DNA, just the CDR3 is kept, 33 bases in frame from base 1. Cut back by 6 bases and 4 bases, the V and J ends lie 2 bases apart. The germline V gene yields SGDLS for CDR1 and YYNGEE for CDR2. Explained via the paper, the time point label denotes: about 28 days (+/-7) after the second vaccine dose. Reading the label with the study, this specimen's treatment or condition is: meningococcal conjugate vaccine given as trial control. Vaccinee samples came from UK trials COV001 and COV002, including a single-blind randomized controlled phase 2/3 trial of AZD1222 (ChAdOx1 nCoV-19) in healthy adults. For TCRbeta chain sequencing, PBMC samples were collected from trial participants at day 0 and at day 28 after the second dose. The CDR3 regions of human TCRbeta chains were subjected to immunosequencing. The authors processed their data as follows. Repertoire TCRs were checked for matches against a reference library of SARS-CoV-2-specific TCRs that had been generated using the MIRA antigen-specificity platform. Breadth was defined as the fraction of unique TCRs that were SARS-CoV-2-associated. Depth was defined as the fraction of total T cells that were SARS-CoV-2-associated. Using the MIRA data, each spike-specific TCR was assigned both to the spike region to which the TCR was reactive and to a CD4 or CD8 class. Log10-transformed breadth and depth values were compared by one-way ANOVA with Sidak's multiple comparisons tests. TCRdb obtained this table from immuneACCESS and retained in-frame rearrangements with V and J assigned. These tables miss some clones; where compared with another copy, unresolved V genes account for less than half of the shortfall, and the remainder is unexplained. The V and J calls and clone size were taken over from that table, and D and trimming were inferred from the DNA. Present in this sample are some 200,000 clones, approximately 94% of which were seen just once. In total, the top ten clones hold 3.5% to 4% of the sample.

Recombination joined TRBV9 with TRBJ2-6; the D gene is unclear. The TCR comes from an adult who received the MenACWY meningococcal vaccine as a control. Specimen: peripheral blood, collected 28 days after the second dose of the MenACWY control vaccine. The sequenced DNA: TGTGCCAGCACAGGGGCCAACGTCCTGACTTTC. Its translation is CASTGANVLTF.